This T cell receptor (beta chain) was retrieved from a study of PD-1 blockade in classical Hodgkin lymphoma. General observations from the study: Complete responders' diversity at baseline resembled that of newly diagnosed patients.

This CDR3 comprises 12 residues. CDR1 PRHDT and CDR2 FYEKMQ come from the germline V gene (reference sequence). V lost 5 bases and J lost 7; bases outside the gene matches: 5. On this clone: Its antigen is still unknown.

After autologous stem cell transplantation all patients relapsed, and prior brentuximab vedotin exposure differed between cohorts. Profiling relied on immunoSEQ multiplex PCR, and the TCRdb table lists in-frame clones only, not all of them. This sample has about 41,000 clones, with 76% found just once. The source was peripheral blood mononuclear cells (PBMCs), collected at baseline. This chain uses TRBV13 with TRBJ2-7; TRBD1 agrees at 7 bases. The sequence was collected from a human donor with classical Hodgkin lymphoma. The CDR3 here is CASSPSRGEQYF. As DNA, the CDR3 is TGTGCCAGCAGCCCGAGCAGGGGGGAGCAGTACTTC. Supplemented by reference TRBV13 and TRBJ2-7, the full variable domain reads AAGVIQSPRHLIKEKRETATLKCYPIPRHDTVYWYQQGPGQDPQFLISFYEKMQSDKGSIPDRFSAQQFSDYHSELNMSSLELGDSALYFCASSPSRGEQYFGPGTRLTVT.